Below are 31 T cell receptor beta chains sequenced from a single sample in a study of blood T cell repertoires in COVID-19. Sequencing was performed with immunoSEQ multiplex PCR; in TCRdb, only in-frame clones are kept and a portion is missing. The sample lists about 30,000 clones, 75% to 85% occurring once. Sequences were obtained from peripheral blood. Receptor source: a human donor in a cohort sampled during active COVID-19.

The chain carries TRBV12-3 or TRBV12-4 and TRBJ2-3; D gene ambiguous. V shed 5 bases and J shed 4 bases, with 7 bases lying between them. CDR3 length equals 12 residues. CDR3 region: CASSPLPDTQYF. The CDR3 nucleotides read TGTGCCAGCAGTCCACTCCCAGATACGCAGTATTTT.

This chain uses TRBV3-1 (or the pseudogene TRBV3-2) with TRBJ1-6; 8 nucleotides match TRBD1. The V and J ends lost 4 bases and 1 base, in that order; junction bases with no gene match: 3. CDR1 and CDR2 from the germline V gene are LGHDT and YNNKEL (reference sequence). The CDR3 has 16 amino acids. The CDR3 is CASSPGQESYNSPLHF. CDR3 coding DNA: TGTGCCAGCAGCCCGGGACAGGAATCCTATAATTCACCCCTCCACTTT.

The chain joins TRBV6-5 to TRBJ1-1; 7 bases are a match to TRBD1. The CDR3 is made up of 14 amino acids. V lost 9 bases to trimming and J lost 6 bases; unmatched junction nucleotides: 13. CDR1 and CDR2 (germline): MNHEY, SVGAGI. The CDR3 DNA follows: TGTGCCAGTTACGGAACAGGGGCCGGTGCTGAAGCTTTCTTT. Amino acid sequence: CASYGTGAGAEAFF.

This clone appeared once. The chain is built from TRBV11-2 and TRBJ2-7; 10 bases are a match to TRBD2. J was trimmed by 0 bases and V by 4 bases; bases with no gene match: 6. Germline-derived CDR1 and CDR2 are SGHAT and FQNNGV. This CDR3 comprises 16 residues. CDR3 sequence: CASSSQTSGSSYEQYF. CDR3 coding DNA: TGTGCCAGCAGCTCCCAGACTAGCGGGTCCTCCTACGAGCAGTACTTC. Looking up the rest from reference TRBV11-2 and TRBJ2-7 gives the full variable domain: EAGVAQSPRYKIIEKRQSVAFWCNPISGHATLYWYQQILGQGPKLLIQFQNNGVVDDSQLPKDRFSAERLKGVDSTLKIQPAKLEDSAVYLCASSSQTSGSSYEQYFGPGTRLTVT.

This chain uses TRBV18 with TRBJ2-7, with 7 positions matching TRBD2. V dropped 5 bases and J dropped 4; count of bases not matched to a gene: 8. The CDR3 loop spans 14 amino acids. Germline V gene sequence: CDR1 KGHSH, CDR2 LQKENI. The CDR3 region has the DNA TGTGCCAGCTCAGGGACGGGACTACTATACGAGCAGTACTTC. Protein sequence: CASSGTGLLYEQYF.

The chain recombines TRBV19 with TRBJ1-6, with D maybe TRBD1 (5 bases). Trimming left V 5 bases short and J 7 bases short, with 12 bases between. The CDR3 runs to 14 residues. CDR1 and CDR2 from the germline V gene are LNHDA and SQIVND (reference sequence). CDR3 in amino acids: CASSRGGLNSPLHF. In nucleotides, the CDR3 is TGTGCCAGTAGTCGGGGCGGACTAAATTCACCCCTCCACTTT.

This chain joins TRBV19 and TRBJ1-1, with D possibly matching TRBD1 (5 bases). CDR1 is LNHDA and CDR2 is SQIVND in the germline V gene (reference sequence). With 5 bases removed from V and 1 base from J, the gap between germline ends came to 8 bases. The CDR3 has 13 amino acids. Written as DNA, the CDR3 is TGTGCCAGTAGTCTTGACAGGAACACTGAAGCTTTCTTT. Protein sequence: CASSLDRNTEAFF.

The chain links TRBV19 to TRBJ1-5, with 7 nucleotides matching TRBD1. Germline V CDR1 and CDR2: LNHDA, SQIVND (reference sequence). Unmatched junction bases numbered 3, after V lost 2 bases and J lost 2 bases. There are 15 residues in the CDR3. CDR3 nucleotides: TGTGCCAGTAGTATATGGGACAGTGGCAATCAGCCCCAGCATTTT. This sequence encodes CASSIWDSGNQPQHF.

This chain uses TRBV28 with TRBJ2-7; 9 bases map to TRBD1. Germline V gene lookup returns CDR1 MDHEN and CDR2 SYDVKM. Trimming took 5 bases from V and 5 from J; bases not matched to a gene: 10. This CDR3 comprises 15 residues. As DNA, the CDR3 is TGTGCCAGCAGTGGGGGGGGACAGGGAGTCGACGAGCAGTACTTC. Translation: CASSGGGQGVDEQYF.

The chain couples TRBV11-1 to TRBJ2-2; 9 bases are shared with TRBD1. With V trimmed by 6 bases and J by 5 bases, 10 bases remained unmatched. CDR3 length: 16 amino acids. The germline CDR1 and CDR2 sequences are SGHAT and FQDESV (reference sequence). CDR3 DNA sequence: TGTGCCAGCAGACGAGGAGACAGGGGGAGGACCGGGGAGCTGTTTTTT. It yields the protein CASRRGDRGRTGELFF.

The V and J genes are TRBV9 and TRBJ1-3; TRBD1 agrees at 8 bases. Germline V gene lookup returns CDR1 SGDLS and CDR2 YYNGEE. Trimming cost V 3 bases and J 0 bases; bases outside gene matches: 2. This CDR3 contains 15 residues. Here the CDR3 reads CASSDTGGSGNTIYF. The CDR3 DNA reads as TGTGCCAGCAGCGATACAGGGGGCTCTGGAAACACCATATATTTT. The variable domain in full, completed from reference TRBV9 and TRBJ1-3, reads DSGVTQTPKHLITATGQRVTLRCSPRSGDLSVYWYQQSLDQGLQFLIQYYNGEERAKGNILERFSAQQFPDLHSELNLSSLELGDSALYFCASSDTGGSGNTIYFGEGSWLTVV.

The chain combines TRBV11-3 with TRBJ2-3; 10 nucleotides agree with TRBD1. Germline V lookup: CDR1 SGHNT, CDR2 YENEEA. With V trimmed by 5 bases and J by 2 bases, 7 bases remained unmatched. The length of the CDR3 is 16 residues. CDR3 protein: CASSLGQGLYTDTQYF. The CDR3 DNA reads as TGTGCCAGCAGCCTGGGACAGGGGCTCTACACAGATACGCAGTATTTT.

This clone was seen a few times. This rearrangement joins TRBV19 to TRBJ2-2; 7 nucleotides line up with TRBD1. With V trimmed by 4 bases and J by 8 bases, 7 bases remained unmatched. The CDR3 is 14 amino acids. Germline V gene data show CDR1 as LNHDA and CDR2 as SQIVND (reference sequence). CDR3 bases: TGTGCCAGTAGTACTATCACAGGGGAGGGGGAGCTGTTTTTT. It translates to CASSTITGEGELFF.

This sequence joins TRBV5-1 and TRBJ2-3, with D unresolved. The CDR3 is made up of 15 amino acids. Trimming removed 4 bases from V and 6 bases from J, with 18 bases in between. Per the germline V gene, CDR1 is SGHRS and CDR2 is YFSETQ. The CDR3 nucleotides read TGCGCCAGCAGCCCTCTTGACTCGTTCTCGGATACGCAGTATTTT. Translating gives CASSPLDSFSDTQYF.

The count of this clone is one. The chain links TRBV6-5 to TRBJ2-6; TRBD1 is a possible D gene (5 bases). The CDR3 consists of 14 residues. Germline assignment: CDR1 MNHEY and CDR2 SVGAGI. V gave up 4 bases and J gave up 4 bases, with 8 bases separating them. The CDR3 spells CASSSGYGANVLTF. The CDR3 DNA reads TGTGCCAGCAGTTCAGGGTACGGGGCCAACGTCCTGACTTTC.

The chain combines TRBV11-2 with TRBJ2-1; tentatively, D is TRBD1 (5 bases). CDR1 and CDR2 from the germline V gene are SGHAT and FQNNGV. Trimming cost V 4 bases and J 0 bases, with 16 bases left between them. The CDR3 totals 17 residues. The CDR3 DNA follows: TGTGCCAGCAGCTCAGCAGGGTACTTCAGCTCCTACAATGAGCAGTTCTTC. Translation gives CASSSAGYFSSYNEQFF.

This chain links TRBV6-5 with TRBJ1-6; D unresolved. Trimming stripped 0 bases from V and 7 bases from J, with 10 bases between. CDR3 size: 15 residues. CDR1 is MNHEY and CDR2 is SVGAGI in the germline V gene. CDR3 nucleotides: TGTGCCAGCAGTTACTCGAGGGTTCCGAATTCACCCCTCCACTTT. It is translated as CASSYSRVPNSPLHF.

This clone occurred once. V and J are TRBV7-9 and TRBJ1-1, with 9 bases identical to TRBD1. CDR1 and CDR2 (germline): SEHNR, FQNEAQ (reference sequence). V was clipped by 5 bases and J by 7 bases; unmatched bases: 8. There are 14 residues in the CDR3. CDR3 amino acids: CASSLSGQGLEAFF. The CDR3 region has the DNA TGTGCCAGCAGCCTATCGGGACAGGGTCTTGAAGCTTTCTTT.

V and J are TRBV28 and TRBJ1-5; D ambiguous. Germline values: CDR1 MDHEN, CDR2 SYDVKM. The CDR3 runs to 12 residues. V dropped 7 bases and J dropped 5 bases, with 9 bases sitting between them. In DNA form, the CDR3 reads TGTGCCAGCACTTACAGAGATCAGCCCCAGCATTTT. Its translation: CASTYRDQPQHF.

The chain recombines TRBV7-9 with TRBJ2-7; 11 nucleotides align to TRBD1. J lost 3 bases, V lost 5 bases, and 9 bases had no gene match. The length of the CDR3 is 16 residues. Germline V CDR1 and CDR2: SEHNR, FQNEAQ (reference sequence). Here the CDR3 DNA reads TGTGCCAGCAGCCACCAATCCGGGACAGGGGGCTACGAGCAGTACTTC. It yields the protein CASSHQSGTGGYEQYF.

CDR3 residues: CASSSRQGYGKLFF. The CDR3 DNA follows: TGCGCCAGCAGCTCACGACAGGGGTATGGAAAACTGTTTTTT. The chain joins TRBV4-3 to TRBJ1-4; 8 bases map to TRBD1. V lost 5 bases and J lost 10; bases outside the gene matches: 9. Germline loops: CDR1 LGHNA, CDR2 YSLEER. CDR3 length equals 14 residues.

This rearrangement joins TRBV4-3 to TRBJ2-3, with 7 bases identical to TRBD2. The CDR3 loop spans 17 amino acids. Germline assignment: CDR1 LGHNA and CDR2 YSLEER. V lost 0 bases and J lost 4; bases outside the gene matches: 10. The DNA for the CDR3 is TGCGCCAGCAGCCAAGATACAGGACTAGGGGTCGCAGATACGCAGTATTTT. Its translation: CASSQDTGLGVADTQYF.

Written as DNA, the CDR3 is TGTGCCAGCAGACAGGGGGCGATCGGCTACACCTTC. Translating gives CASRQGAIGYTF. The genes are TRBV6-5 and TRBJ1-2, with 9 bases aligning to TRBD1. Losses at the gene ends were 6 bases for V and 8 bases for J; bases not matched to a gene: 4. Per the germline V gene, CDR1 is MNHEY and CDR2 is SVGAGI. The CDR3 extends over 12 amino acids.

This clone was recorded only once. The chain has TRBV7-9 and TRBJ2-3, with 10 positions matching TRBD2. CDR1 is SEHNR, CDR2 FQNEAQ, per germline (reference sequence). Unmatched junction bases numbered 13, after V lost 5 bases and J lost 5 bases. The CDR3 length is 17 residues. Here the CDR3 reads CASSILGERGGRDTQYF. In nucleotides, the CDR3 is TGTGCCAGCAGCATTCTCGGGGAGCGGGGGGGCAGAGATACGCAGTATTTT.

The rearrangement uses TRBV18 and TRBJ2-2, with D perhaps matching TRBD1 (7 bases). V shed 6 bases and J shed 4 bases, with 18 bases lying between them. The CDR3 contains 16 residues. Germline V gene lookup returns CDR1 KGHSH and CDR2 LQKENI. CDR3 sequence reads: CASSGETGRITGELFF. The CDR3 DNA follows: TGTGCCAGCTCGGGCGAGACAGGGAGGATCACCGGGGAGCTGTTTTTT.

The CDR3 DNA sequence: TGTGCCAGCAGTGAGGGGAGGCAAAATTCACCCCTCCACTTT. Translation gives CASSEGRQNSPLHF. V is TRBV6-1 and J is TRBJ1-6; D remains ambiguous. Between the trimmed V and J ends, which lost 3 bases and 7 bases, there was a span of 10 bases. Looked up from germline, CDR1 is MNHNS and CDR2 is SASEGT. The CDR3 totals 14 residues.

This clone was counted once. This rearrangement joins TRBV5-6 to TRBJ2-7; TRBD1 matches 11 bases. With 4 bases clipped from V and 5 bases from J, the junction kept 5 bases outside the gene matches. Looked up from germline, CDR1 is SGHDT and CDR2 is YYEEEE. This CDR3 is built from 14 residues. The CDR3 nucleotides read TGTGCCAGCAGCGGACAGGGGGCGGGGAACGAGCAGTACTTC. This translates into CASSGQGAGNEQYF. The full variable domain, with the rest looked up from reference TRBV5-6 and TRBJ2-7, is DAGVTQSPTHLIKTRGQQVTLRCSPKSGHDTVSWYQQALGQGPQFIFQYYEEEERQRGNFPDRFSGHQFPNYSSELNVNALLLGDSALYLCASSGQGAGNEQYFGPGTRLTVT.

The chain has TRBV6-2 or TRBV6-3 and TRBJ1-5; D not certain. The CDR3 spans 14 residues. Per the germline V gene, CDR1 is MNHEY and CDR2 is SVGEGT. The V end was cut by 2 bases, the J end by 4 bases, with 9 bases between. CDR3 sequence: CASSYTTGNQPQHF. CDR3 coding DNA: TGTGCCAGCAGTTACACGACGGGGAATCAGCCCCAGCATTTT.

The chain uses TRBV29-1 and TRBJ1-5, with D tentatively TRBD1 (6 bases). This CDR3 comprises 15 residues. With 5 bases removed from V and 2 bases from J, the gap between germline ends came to 16 bases. Germline assignment: CDR1 SQVTM and CDR2 ANQGSEA. The CDR3 nucleotides read TGCAGCGTTCTTCTCCAGGGGATTGGCAATCAGCCCCAGCATTTT. Translating gives CSVLLQGIGNQPQHF.

This chain links TRBV9 with TRBJ2-6; weak D call: TRBD1 (5 bases). CDR1 is SGDLS, CDR2 YYNGEE, per germline. This CDR3 contains 15 residues. Deletions cut 0 bases from V and 4 bases from J, with 8 bases between. The DNA of the CDR3 is TGTGCCAGCAGCGTAGGCAGGGCCGGGGCCAACGTCCTGACTTTC. Protein sequence: CASSVGRAGANVLTF.

V usage is TRBV2 and J usage is TRBJ2-7; D gene uncertain. CDR3 length: 13 residues. V gave up 8 bases and J gave up 6 bases, with 17 bases separating them. From germline, CDR1 is SNHLY and CDR2 FYNNEI. CDR3 sequence: CASGVTQPSEQYF. CDR3 DNA sequence: TGTGCCAGCGGAGTCACTCAACCGAGCGAGCAGTACTTC.